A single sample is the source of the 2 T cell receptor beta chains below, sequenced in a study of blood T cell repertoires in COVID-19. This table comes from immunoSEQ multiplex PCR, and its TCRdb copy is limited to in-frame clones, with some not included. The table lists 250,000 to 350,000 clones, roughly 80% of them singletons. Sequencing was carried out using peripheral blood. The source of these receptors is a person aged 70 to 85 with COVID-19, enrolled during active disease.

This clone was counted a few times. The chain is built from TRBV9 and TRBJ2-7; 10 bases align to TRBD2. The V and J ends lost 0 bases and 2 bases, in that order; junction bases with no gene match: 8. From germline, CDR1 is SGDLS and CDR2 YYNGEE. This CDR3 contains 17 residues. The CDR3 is CASSVVASGSLAYEQYF. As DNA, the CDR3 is TGTGCCAGCAGCGTAGTGGCTAGCGGGAGCTTAGCCTACGAGCAGTACTTC.

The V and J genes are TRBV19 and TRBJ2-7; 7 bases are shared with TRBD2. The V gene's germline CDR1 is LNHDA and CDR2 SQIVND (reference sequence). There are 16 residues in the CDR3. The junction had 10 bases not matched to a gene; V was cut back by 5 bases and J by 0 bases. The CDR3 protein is CASSRPSGSPSYEQYF. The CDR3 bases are TGTGCCAGTAGTCGACCTAGCGGTTCGCCCTCCTACGAGCAGTACTTC.